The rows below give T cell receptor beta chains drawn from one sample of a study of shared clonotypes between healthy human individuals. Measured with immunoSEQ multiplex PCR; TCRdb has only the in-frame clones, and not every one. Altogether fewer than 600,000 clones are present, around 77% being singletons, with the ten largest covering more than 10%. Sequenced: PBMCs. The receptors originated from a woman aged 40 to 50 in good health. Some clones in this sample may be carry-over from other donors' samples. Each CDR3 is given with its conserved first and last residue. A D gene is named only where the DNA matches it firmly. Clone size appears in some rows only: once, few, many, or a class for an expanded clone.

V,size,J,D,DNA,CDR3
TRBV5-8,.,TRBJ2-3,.,TGTGCCAGCAGAAACGGACAGACCCTTACAGGGGATACGCAGTATTTT,CASRNGQTLTGDTQYF
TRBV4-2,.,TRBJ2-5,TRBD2,TGTGCCAGCAGCCAAAGGTGGGGCGGGAGGGGGCAAGAGACCCAGTACTTC,CASSQRWGGRGQETQYF
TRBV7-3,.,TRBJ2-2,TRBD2,TGTGCCAGCAGCTTAGCTAGCGGGATCGGGGAGCTGTTTTTT,CASSLASGIGELFF
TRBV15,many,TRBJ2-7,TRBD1,TGTGCCACCAGCAGGGGGGGGACAGGGGTCGAGCAGTACTTC,CATSRGGTGVEQYF
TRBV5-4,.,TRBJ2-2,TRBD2,TGTGCCAGCAGCTCGGGGACTAGCGGGAGAGGTCACACCGGGGAGCTGTTTTTT,CASSSGTSGRGHTGELFF
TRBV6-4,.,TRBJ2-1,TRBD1,TGTGCCAGCAGTGACGACCCGGGACAGATCAATGAGCAGTTCTTC,CASSDDPGQINEQFF
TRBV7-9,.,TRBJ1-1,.,TGTGCCAGCAGCTTTTCCAGGGTGAACACTGAAGCTTTCTTT,CASSFSRVNTEAFF
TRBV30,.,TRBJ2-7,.,TGTGCCTGGGCTGACAGCGCCCTGAAAAACGAGCAGTACTTC,CAWADSALKNEQYF
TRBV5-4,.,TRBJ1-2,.,TGTGCCAGCAGCTTGGAGTCCCACTATGGCTACACCTTC,CASSLESHYGYTF
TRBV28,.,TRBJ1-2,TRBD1,TGTGCCAGCAGTTTATCGATAGGGACAGGCAATGGCTACACCTTC,CASSLSIGTGNGYTF
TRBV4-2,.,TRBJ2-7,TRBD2,TGTGCCAGCAGCCCCGAACTAGCGGGAGGATTTTACGAGCAGTACTTC,CASSPELAGGFYEQYF
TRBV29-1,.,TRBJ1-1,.,TGCAGCGTTGCGTCGGGGGGAGCGAACACTGAAGCTTTCTTT,CSVASGGANTEAFF
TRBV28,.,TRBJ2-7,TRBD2,TGTGCCAGCAGCCAGGGACTAGCGGCCCATGGTTACGAGCAGTACTTC,CASSQGLAAHGYEQYF
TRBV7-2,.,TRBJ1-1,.,TGTGCCAGCAGCTTGGAGGCTGAAGCTTTCTTT,CASSLEAEAFF
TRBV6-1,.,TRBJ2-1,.,TGTGCCAGCGGCACTGACGACAGATACAATGAGCAGTTCTTC,CASGTDDRYNEQFF
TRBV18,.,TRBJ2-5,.,TGTGCCAGCTCACCACCGGTAGGGGTGGAGACCCAGTACTTC,CASSPPVGVETQYF